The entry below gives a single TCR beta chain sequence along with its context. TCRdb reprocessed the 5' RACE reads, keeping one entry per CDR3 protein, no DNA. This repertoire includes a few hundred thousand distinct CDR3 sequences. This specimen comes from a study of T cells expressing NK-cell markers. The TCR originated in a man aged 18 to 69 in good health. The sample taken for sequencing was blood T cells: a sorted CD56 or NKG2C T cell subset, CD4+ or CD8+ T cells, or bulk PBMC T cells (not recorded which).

CDR3 in amino acids: CASSIIQRNGYTF. J is TRBJ1-2 and V is TRBV19. CDR1 and CDR2 from the germline V gene are LNHDA and SQIVND (reference sequence). The CDR3 covers 13 residues.